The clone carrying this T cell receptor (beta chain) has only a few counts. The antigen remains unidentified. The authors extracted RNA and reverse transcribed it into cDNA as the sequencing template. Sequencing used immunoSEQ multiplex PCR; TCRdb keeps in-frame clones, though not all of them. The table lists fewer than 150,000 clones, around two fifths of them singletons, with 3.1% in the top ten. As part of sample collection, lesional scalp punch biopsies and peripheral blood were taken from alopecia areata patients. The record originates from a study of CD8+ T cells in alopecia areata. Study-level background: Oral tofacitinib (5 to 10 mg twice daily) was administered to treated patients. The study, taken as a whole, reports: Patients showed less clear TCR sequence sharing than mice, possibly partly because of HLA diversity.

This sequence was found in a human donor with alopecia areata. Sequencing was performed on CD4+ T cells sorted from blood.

CDR3 in DNA: TGCAGCGTTGAATCGTCTAACTATGGCTACACCTTC. Translation: CSVESSNYGYTF. V gene TRBV29-1 combines with J gene TRBJ1-2; no definite D call. The germline V gene encodes CDR1 SQVTM and CDR2 ANQGSEA. CDR3 length equals 12 residues. With 2 bases removed from V and 0 bases from J, the gap between germline ends came to 4 bases.